The following is a TCR beta chain sequence with its context. The data were produced by immunoSEQ multiplex PCR, yet TCRdb's version contains in-frame clones alone and is incomplete. Of some 30,000 clones listed, roughly 89% are singletons. The J segment lost 1 base and the V segment lost 6 bases, leaving 11 bases of the junction unmatched. CDR3 length: 17 residues. Germline values: CDR1 ENHRY, CDR2 SYGVKD. This sample stems from a study of T cell changes during pregnancy in multiple sclerosis. The material was CD8+ T cells from peripheral blood mononuclear cells, obtained before pregnancy. The chain uses TRBV10-3 and TRBJ2-3; the match to TRBD2 covers 9 bases. This receptor was identified in a female donor with multiple sclerosis, enrolled in a pregnancy study. The CDR3 sequence: CAISIYAAGGGTDTQYF. The DNA of the CDR3 is TGTGCCATCAGCATCTATGCAGCGGGGGGCGGCACAGATACGCAGTATTTT.